This T cell receptor beta chain was observed in a study of cytomegalovirus exposure and HLA in healthy donors. Turning to this clone: The antigen is not known.

Trimming stripped 5 bases from V and 5 bases from J, with 13 bases between. Looked up from germline, CDR1 is LNHDA and CDR2 is SQIVND (reference sequence). The CDR3 has 13 amino acids. General observations from the study: Roughly 170 TCR beta chains were listed as cytomegalovirus-associated.

Generated by immunoSEQ multiplex PCR, the TCRdb table keeps only in-frame clones and is missing some. The sample consists of approximately 270,000 clones, 80% to 90% of them appearing once. This TCR derives from a young woman in good health and CMV-seronegative. The chain combines TRBV19 with TRBJ2-7, with unresolved D. The sample comprised PBMCs. The CDR3 region is CASSSTPRNEQYF. The CDR3 DNA follows: TGTGCCAGTAGTTCCACCCCGCGGAACGAGCAGTACTTC.